These 10 T cell receptor beta chains were sequenced from one sample in a study of cytomegalovirus exposure and HLA in healthy donors. The PCR employed 60 Vbeta primers together with 13 Jbeta primers. Assay used: immunoSEQ multiplex PCR; TCRdb lists only in-frame clones, some missing. The data hold roughly 240,000 clones, with 82% observed a single time. Sequencing input: PBMCs. Source of these receptors: a woman in her thirties or forties in good health and CMV-seropositive.

This rearrangement joins TRBV27 to TRBJ2-7; D gene uncertain. The V gene's germline CDR1 is MNHEY and CDR2 SMNVEV (reference sequence). Between the trimmed V and J ends, which lost 7 bases and 0 bases, there was a span of 4 bases. The CDR3 contains 11 residues. The CDR3 region is CASIGSYEQYF. CDR3 nucleotides: TGTGCCAGCATCGGCTCCTACGAGCAGTACTTC.

The chain couples TRBV11-3 to TRBJ2-4, with 15 bases fitting TRBD2. CDR3 size: 18 residues. The V and J ends lost 4 bases and 1 base, in that order; junction bases with no gene match: 5. Germline V gives CDR1 SGHNT, CDR2 YENEEA. The CDR3 DNA follows: TGTGCCAGCAGCTCCGGACTAGCGGGAGGGCGGGCCAAAAACATTCAGTACTTC. Translation: CASSSGLAGGRAKNIQYF. The whole variable domain, remainder taken from reference TRBV11-3 and TRBJ2-4, is EAGVVQSPRYKIIEKKQPVAFWCNPISGHNTLYWYLQNLGQGPELLIRYENEEAVDDSQLPKDRFSAERLKGVDSTLKIQPAELGDSAVYLCASSSGLAGGRAKNIQYFGAGTRLSVL.

This clone was counted a few times. The chain uses TRBV9 and TRBJ1-1; D remains unclear. Trimming removed 3 bases at V and 6 bases at J, with 15 bases between. Germline V gene sequence: CDR1 SGDLS, CDR2 YYNGEE. CDR3 size: 14 residues. The CDR3 region is CASSARYEVPEAFF. The DNA for the CDR3 is TGTGCCAGCAGCGCCCGTTACGAGGTTCCTGAAGCTTTCTTT.

The chain uses TRBV30 and TRBJ2-3, with 10 bases fitting TRBD1. Per germline, CDR1 GTSNPN and CDR2 SVGIG (reference sequence). The J segment lost 6 bases and the V segment lost 5 bases, leaving 5 bases of the junction unmatched. The CDR3 extends over 13 amino acids. The CDR3 region is CAWDRDRGDTQYF. For the CDR3, the DNA is TGTGCCTGGGACCGGGACAGGGGTGATACGCAGTATTTT.

This clone showed up just a few times. V gene TRBV18 combines with J gene TRBJ2-2; D perhaps matches TRBD2 (5 bases). CDR1 and CDR2 from the germline V gene are KGHSH and LQKENI. CDR3 size: 13 residues. V was trimmed by 0 bases and J by 9 bases, leaving 8 bases between them. In DNA form, the CDR3 reads TGTGCCAGCTCACCACCGGGGAGAAGGGAGCTGTTTTTT. This gives the protein CASSPPGRRELFF.

The chain has TRBV6-5 and TRBJ2-1; D is perhaps TRBD2 (6 bases). CDR1 is MNHEY and CDR2 is SVGAGI in the germline V gene. With 6 bases removed from V and 2 bases from J, the gap between germline ends came to 14 bases. This CDR3 region has 15 residues. CDR3 bases: TGTGCCAGCAGCATTAGCGGTAAACCCTACAATGAGCAGTTCTTC. This codes for CASSISGKPYNEQFF.

This sequence joins TRBV6-8 and TRBJ2-5; 7 bases align to TRBD1. This CDR3 region has 15 residues. The germline gives CDR1 MNHGY, CDR2 SAAAGT. J was trimmed by 2 bases and V by 6 bases; bases with no gene match: 9. This CDR3 reads CASRETGSQQETQYF. DNA for the CDR3: TGTGCCAGCAGGGAGACAGGGTCTCAACAAGAGACCCAGTACTTC.

J is TRBJ2-7 and V is TRBV4-1; D possibly corresponds to TRBD2 (5 bases). This CDR3 is 13 amino acids long. The germline V gene has CDR1 MGHRA and CDR2 YSYEKL. V dropped 4 bases and J dropped 0 bases, with 7 bases sitting between them. For the CDR3, the DNA is TGCGCCAGCAGCCCCCGGGACTCCTACGAGCAGTACTTC. This gives the protein CASSPRDSYEQYF.

The table lists this clone with a count of one. The V gene is TRBV7-8, the J gene TRBJ2-7, with D possibly matching TRBD2 (6 bases). Germline V gene data show CDR1 as SGHVS and CDR2 as FQNEAQ. The length of the CDR3 is 17 residues. Trimming removed 1 base from V and 5 bases from J, with 21 bases in between. CDR3 nucleotide sequence: TGTGCCAGCAGCTTAGGGTTCGGGGGTAAGAGTCGAAACGAGCAGTACTTC. Its protein is CASSLGFGGKSRNEQYF. Filled out from reference TRBV7-8 and TRBJ2-7, the complete variable domain reads GAGVSQSPRYKVAKRGQDVALRCDPISGHVSLFWYQQALGQGPEFLTYFQNEAQLDKSGLPSDRFFAERPEGSVSTLKIQRTQQEDSAVYLCASSLGFGGKSRNEQYFGPGTRLTVT.

The chain couples TRBV6-5 to TRBJ2-5; TRBD2 might be the D (6 bases). Deletions cut 6 bases from V and 4 bases from J, with 15 bases between. The CDR3 contains 14 residues. CDR1 MNHEY and CDR2 SVGAGI come from the germline V gene. In DNA, the CDR3 is TGTGCCAGCAGGCGACCCGGGGGTGGAGAGACCCAGTACTTC. As protein: CASRRPGGGETQYF.